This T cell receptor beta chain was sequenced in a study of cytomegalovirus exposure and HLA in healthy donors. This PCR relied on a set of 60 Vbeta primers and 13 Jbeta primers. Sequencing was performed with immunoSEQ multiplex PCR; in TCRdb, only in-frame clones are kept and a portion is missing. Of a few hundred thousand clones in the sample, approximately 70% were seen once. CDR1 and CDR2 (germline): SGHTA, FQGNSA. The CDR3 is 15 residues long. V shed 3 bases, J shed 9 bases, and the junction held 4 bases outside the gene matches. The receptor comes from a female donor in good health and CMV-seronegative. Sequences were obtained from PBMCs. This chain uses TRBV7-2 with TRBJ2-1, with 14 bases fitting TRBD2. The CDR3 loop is CASSFGLAGGFEQFF. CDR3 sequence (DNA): TGTGCCAGCAGCTTTGGACTAGCGGGAGGATTTGAGCAGTTCTTC.